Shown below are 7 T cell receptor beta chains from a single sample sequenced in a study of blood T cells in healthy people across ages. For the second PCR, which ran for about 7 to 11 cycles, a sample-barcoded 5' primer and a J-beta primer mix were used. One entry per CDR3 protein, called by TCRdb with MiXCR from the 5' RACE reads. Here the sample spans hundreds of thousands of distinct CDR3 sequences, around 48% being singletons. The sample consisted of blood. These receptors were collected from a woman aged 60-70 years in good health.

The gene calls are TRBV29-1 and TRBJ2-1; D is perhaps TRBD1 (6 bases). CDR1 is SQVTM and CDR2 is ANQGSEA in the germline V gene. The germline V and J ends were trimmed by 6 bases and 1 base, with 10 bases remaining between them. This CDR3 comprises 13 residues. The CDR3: CSVLRGSYNEQFF. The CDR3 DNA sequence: TGCAGCGTCCTCAGGGGTTCCTACAATGAGCAGTTCTTC.

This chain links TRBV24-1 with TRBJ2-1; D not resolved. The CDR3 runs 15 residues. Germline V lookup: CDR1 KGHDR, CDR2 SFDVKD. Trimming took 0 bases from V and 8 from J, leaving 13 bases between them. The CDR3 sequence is CATSDLRGRTDEQFF. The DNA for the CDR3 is TGTGCCACCAGTGATTTGCGCGGACGGACGGATGAGCAGTTCTTC.

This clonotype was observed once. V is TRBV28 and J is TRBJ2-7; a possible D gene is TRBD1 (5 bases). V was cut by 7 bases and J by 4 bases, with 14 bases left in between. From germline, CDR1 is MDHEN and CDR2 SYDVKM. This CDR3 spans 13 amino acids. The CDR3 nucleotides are TGTGCCAGCAAGGCAGGGCGTCCTTACGAGCAGTACTTC. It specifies CASKAGRPYEQYF.

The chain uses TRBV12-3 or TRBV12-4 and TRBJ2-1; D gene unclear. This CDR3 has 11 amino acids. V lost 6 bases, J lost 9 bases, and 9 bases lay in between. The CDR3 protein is CASSYVAEQFF. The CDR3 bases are TGTGCCAGCAGCTACGTAGCTGAGCAGTTCTTC.

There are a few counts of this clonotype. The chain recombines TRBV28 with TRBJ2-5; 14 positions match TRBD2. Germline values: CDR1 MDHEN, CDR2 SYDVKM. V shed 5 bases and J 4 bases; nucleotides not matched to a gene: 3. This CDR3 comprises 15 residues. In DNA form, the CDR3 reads TGTGCCAGCAGTGAGACTAGCGGGAGGGGAGAGACCCAGTACTTC. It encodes CASSETSGRGETQYF. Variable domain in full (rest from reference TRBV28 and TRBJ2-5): DVKVTQSSRYLVKRTGEKVFLECVQDMDHENMFWYRQDPGLGLRLIYFSYDVKMKEKGDIPEGYSVSREKKERFSLILESASTNQTSMYLCASSETSGRGETQYFGPGTRLLVL.

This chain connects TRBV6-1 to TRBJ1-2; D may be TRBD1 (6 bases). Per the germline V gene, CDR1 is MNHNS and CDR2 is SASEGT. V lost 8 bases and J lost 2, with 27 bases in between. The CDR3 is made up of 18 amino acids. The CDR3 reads CASQPGQGRVEVNYGYTF. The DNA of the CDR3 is TGTGCCAGCCAACCGGGGCAGGGGAGGGTTGAAGTGAACTATGGCTACACCTTC.

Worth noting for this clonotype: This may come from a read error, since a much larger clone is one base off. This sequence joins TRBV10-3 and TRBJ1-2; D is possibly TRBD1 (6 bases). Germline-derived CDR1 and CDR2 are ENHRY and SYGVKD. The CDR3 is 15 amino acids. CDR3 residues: CTITPAAGVAYGYTF. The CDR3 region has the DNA TGTACCATCACCCCAGCCGCAGGGGTGGCCTATGGCTACACCTTC.